Ten or more counts support the clone carrying this T cell receptor beta chain. Ophthalmopathy patients had moderate-to-severe active disease, CAS ≥3, NOSPECS ≥4, and disease duration under 3 months. This specimen belongs to a study of T cells in Graves' hyperthyroidism and ophthalmopathy. From RNA transcripts, TCR beta CDR3 regions were amplified. The HTBI primer set drove a first-round RT-PCR of the TCR CDR3. One entry per CDR3 protein results from TCRdb running MiXCR on the multiplex PCR reads. The repertoire holds more than 50,000 distinct CDR3 sequences, roughly 50% seen once, with 9.5% to 15% in the top ten. The TCR was taken from a woman aged 30 to 39 with Graves' ophthalmopathy. Material for sequencing was blood.

The CDR3 coding sequence is TGTGCCAGCAGCTTTGGACCGTTCGGGGACTATGGCTACACCTTC. Translation gives CASSFGPFGDYGYTF. The chain recombines TRBV5-5 with TRBJ1-2; D is unresolved. Deletions cut 2 bases from V and 3 bases from J, with 14 bases between. The CDR3 extends over 15 amino acids. Germline CDR1 reads SGHKS; CDR2 reads YYEKEE (reference sequence).